The 30 T cell receptor beta chains listed next were all sequenced from one sample in a study of cytomegalovirus exposure and HLA in healthy donors. PCR was performed using 60 Vbeta and 13 Jbeta primers. Libraries were prepared by immunoSEQ multiplex PCR; TCRdb keeps only in-frame clonotypes and omits some of them. Of over 110,000 clones in the sample, about 80% were seen once. Specimen: PBMCs. All receptors derive from a woman aged 18-29 years in good health and CMV-seropositive.

The J gene is TRBJ1-1, the V gene TRBV19; weak D call: TRBD1 (6 bases). The V gene's germline CDR1 is LNHDA and CDR2 SQIVND (reference sequence). Trimming took off 10 bases at V and 5 bases at J, with 11 bases between the two ends. CDR3 length: 11 residues. The CDR3 reads CATAGTTEAFF. The CDR3 DNA sequence: TGTGCCACCGCCGGGACAACTGAAGCTTTCTTT.

J is TRBJ2-5 and V is TRBV6-1; 13 nucleotides match TRBD2. CDR3 size: 14 residues. Germline V gene sequence: CDR1 MNHNS, CDR2 SASEGT. With V trimmed by 6 bases and J by 5 bases, 3 bases remained unmatched. The CDR3 here is CASRLTSGGETQYF. The CDR3 DNA is TGTGCCAGCAGGCTGACTAGCGGGGGGGAGACCCAGTACTTC.

The chain has TRBV19 and TRBJ2-7; D is perhaps TRBD1 (6 bases). This CDR3 comprises 14 residues. With 6 bases removed from V and 4 bases from J, the gap between germline ends came to 16 bases. Germline V CDR1 and CDR2: LNHDA, SQIVND (reference sequence). CDR3 amino acids: CASRRQAAGYEQYF. DNA of the CDR3: TGTGCCAGTAGGCGACAGGCGGCAGGTTACGAGCAGTACTTC. The variable domain in full, completed from reference TRBV19 and TRBJ2-7, reads DGGITQSPKYLFRKEGQNVTLSCEQNLNHDAMYWYRQDPGQGLRLIYYSQIVNDFQKGDIAEGYSVSREKKESFPLTVTSAQKNPTAFYLCASRRQAAGYEQYFGPGTRLTVT.

The rearrangement links TRBV19 to TRBJ2-3; no clear D. The germline gives CDR1 LNHDA, CDR2 SQIVND (reference sequence). V was shortened by 3 bases and J by 0 bases, with 10 bases between the two germline ends. The CDR3 consists of 15 residues. CDR3 sequence: CASSIYAASTDTQYF. CDR3 coding DNA: TGTGCCAGTAGTATCTATGCCGCTAGCACAGATACGCAGTATTTT.

In its sample, this clone was seen a few times. The chain uses TRBV6-5 and TRBJ1-1; the D is unclear. Per the germline V gene, CDR1 is MNHEY and CDR2 is SVGAGI. This CDR3 contains 13 residues. V was trimmed by 5 bases and J by 1 base, leaving 8 bases between them. The CDR3 DNA reads as TGTGCCAGCAGTGAACTCGAGAACACTGAAGCTTTCTTT. It translates to CASSELENTEAFF.

V and J are TRBV28 and TRBJ2-4; TRBD1 matches at 7 bases. Per the germline V gene, CDR1 is MDHEN and CDR2 is SYDVKM. V shed 5 bases, J shed 6 bases, and the junction held 7 bases outside the gene matches. The CDR3 covers 14 residues. The CDR3, as DNA: TGTGCCAGCAGTCCCCAGACAGGGTTAAACATTCAGTACTTC. As protein: CASSPQTGLNIQYF.

The J gene is TRBJ2-1, the V gene TRBV10-1; 9 bases fit TRBD1. The V segment lost 3 bases and the J segment 2 bases; nucleotides outside the gene matches: 2. Germline V lookup: CDR1 WNHNN, CDR2 SYGVQD (reference sequence). This CDR3 is built from 15 residues. DNA of the CDR3: TGCGCCAGCAGTGACCGGACAGGGGCCTACAATGAGCAGTTCTTC. Amino acid sequence: CASSDRTGAYNEQFF.

The chain has TRBV28 and TRBJ1-4, with D perhaps matching TRBD1 (5 bases). Trimming shortened V by 3 bases and J by 4 bases, and 9 bases separated the two germline ends. Germline assignment: CDR1 MDHEN and CDR2 SYDVKM. The CDR3 sequence is 14 residues long. The CDR3 reads CASSLGQYNEKLFF. The DNA of the CDR3 is TGTGCCAGCAGTTTGGGGCAGTATAATGAAAAACTGTTTTTT.

This chain links TRBV6-1 with TRBJ2-1; a possible D gene is TRBD2 (6 bases). Germline CDR1 is MNHNS and CDR2 is SASEGT. This CDR3 region has 13 residues. The V end was cut by 2 bases, the J end by 9 bases, with 11 bases between. CDR3 amino acids: CASSERRGSEQFF. Here the CDR3 DNA reads TGTGCCAGCAGTGAACGGAGGGGATCTGAGCAGTTCTTC.

This clone was seen more than once but under ten times. J is TRBJ1-1 and V is TRBV7-9; D gene unclear. V lost 1 base, J lost 5 bases, and 5 bases lay in between. CDR3 length equals 12 residues. Germline V gene sequence: CDR1 SEHNR, CDR2 FQNEAQ (reference sequence). DNA of the CDR3: TGTGCCAGCAGCTTAGGTATGACTGAAGCTTTCTTT. It is translated as CASSLGMTEAFF.

A few counts support this clone. This sequence joins TRBV2 and TRBJ2-5; TRBD1 matches at 8 bases. Losses at the gene ends were 6 bases for V and 5 bases for J; bases not matched to a gene: 8. CDR3 length equals 14 residues. Germline V gene lookup returns CDR1 SNHLY and CDR2 FYNNEI. The CDR3 nucleotides are TGTGCCAGCAGCCGGGACAGGCCACCGGAGACCCAGTACTTC. This translates into CASSRDRPPETQYF.

V and J are TRBV7-2 and TRBJ2-2; possibly TRBD1 for D (6 bases). CDR1 is SGHTA, CDR2 FQGNSA, per germline. The CDR3 spans 15 residues. V was pared by 1 base and J by 3 bases, with 9 bases between. CDR3 sequence (DNA): TGTGCCAGCAGCTTAGACAGGGTCTACACCGGGGAGCTGTTTTTT. The encoded protein is CASSLDRVYTGELFF. The full variable domain, its missing parts supplied by reference TRBV7-2 and TRBJ2-2, is GAGVSQSPSNKVTEKGKDVELRCDPISGHTALYWYRQSLGQGLEFLIYFQGNSAPDKSGLPSDRFSAERTGGSVSTLTIQRTQQEDSAVYLCASSLDRVYTGELFFGEGSRLTVL.

The rearrangement uses TRBV7-9 and TRBJ2-1; maybe TRBD2 (6 bases). This CDR3 contains 14 residues. Trimming removed 5 bases at V and 5 bases at J, with 13 bases between. The germline gives CDR1 SEHNR, CDR2 FQNEAQ (reference sequence). CDR3 sequence: CASSTSLGDNEQFF. For the CDR3, the DNA is TGTGCCAGCAGCACTAGCTTGGGGGACAATGAGCAGTTCTTC.

This sequence joins TRBV11-2 and TRBJ2-1, with TRBD2 matching 9 bases. Looked up from germline, CDR1 is SGHAT and CDR2 is FQNNGV. This CDR3 is 15 amino acids long. V lost 1 base, J lost 4 bases, and 2 bases stayed unmatched. CDR3 residues: CASSLVAGVYNEQFF. The CDR3, as DNA: TGTGCCAGCAGCTTAGTAGCGGGGGTTTACAATGAGCAGTTCTTC.

This chain connects TRBV12-5 to TRBJ1-1; weak D call: TRBD1 (5 bases). CDR3 length: 16 residues. Germline CDR1 is LGHNT and CDR2 is FRNRAP. Between the trimmed V and J ends, which lost 0 bases and 4 bases, there was a span of 15 bases. The DNA for the CDR3 is TGTGCTAGTGGTTTGGTACCAGGGATACTGGGCACTGAAGCTTTCTTT. It codes for CASGLVPGILGTEAFF.

This clone came up a few times. This CDR3 reads CASSAYSGANVLTF. For the CDR3, the DNA is TGTGCCAGCAGCGCCTACTCTGGGGCCAACGTCCTGACTTTC. The chain links TRBV11-2 to TRBJ2-6; no clear D gene. CDR3 length: 14 residues. Germline CDR1 SGHAT, CDR2 FQNNGV. The ends were cut back, 5 bases at V and 0 bases at J, with 5 bases in the middle.

The rearrangement uses TRBV5-1 and TRBJ2-2; 10 bases match TRBD2. Germline CDR1 and CDR2: SGHRS and YFSETQ. The length of the CDR3 is 17 residues. J gave up 5 bases and V 6 bases, and 13 bases lay outside the gene matches. This chain's CDR3 is CASKSLAGDGATGELFF. The CDR3, as DNA: TGCGCCAGCAAGTCGCTAGCGGGGGACGGTGCAACCGGGGAGCTGTTTTTT.

The chain combines TRBV6-5 with TRBJ2-2, with 7 bases identical to TRBD1. Unmatched junction bases numbered 5, after V lost 5 bases and J lost 2 bases. Per germline, CDR1 MNHEY and CDR2 SVGAGI. This CDR3 contains 15 residues. The CDR3 sequence is CASSTGQANTGELFF. The CDR3 DNA follows: TGTGCCAGCAGTACCGGACAGGCTAACACCGGGGAGCTGTTTTTT.

Comment on this clone: The same CDR3 is also encoded by other DNA sequences in this sample. V gene TRBV5-1 combines with J gene TRBJ2-1; D is perhaps TRBD1 (6 bases). Germline CDR1 is SGHRS and CDR2 is YFSETQ. This CDR3 has 13 residues. V lost 2 bases and J 6 bases, leaving 9 bases between the germline ends. CDR3: CASSLLQGNEQFF. CDR3 coding DNA: TGCGCCAGCAGCTTACTACAGGGCAATGAGCAGTTCTTC.

This clone was found a few times. J is TRBJ1-5 and V is TRBV19, with a weak D call TRBD1 (5 bases). Germline V CDR1 and CDR2: LNHDA, SQIVND (reference sequence). The CDR3 consists of 16 residues. Trimming stripped 0 bases from V and 4 bases from J, with 13 bases between. CDR3 amino acids: CASSIDADTDNQPQHF. The CDR3 nucleotides are TGTGCCAGTAGTATAGATGCGGACACAGATAATCAGCCCCAGCATTTT. Looking up the rest from reference TRBV19 and TRBJ1-5 gives the full variable domain: DGGITQSPKYLFRKEGQNVTLSCEQNLNHDAMYWYRQDPGQGLRLIYYSQIVNDFQKGDIAEGYSVSREKKESFPLTVTSAQKNPTAFYLCASSIDADTDNQPQHFGDGTRLSIL.

This chain links TRBV2 with TRBJ1-5, with D unresolved. The CDR3 length is 13 residues. The germline V and J ends were trimmed by 8 bases and 5 bases, with 13 bases remaining between them. Germline-derived CDR1 and CDR2 are SNHLY and FYNNEI. The CDR3: CASSTTFDQPQHF. CDR3 nucleotides: TGTGCCAGCTCCACCACTTTTGATCAGCCCCAGCATTTT.

DNA for the CDR3: TGTGCCAGCAGGATTGACAGGGGGGGCAATCAGCCCCAGCATTTT. This codes for CASRIDRGGNQPQHF. This chain connects TRBV6-1 to TRBJ1-5, with 9 nucleotides matching TRBD1. The CDR3 sequence is 15 residues long. Germline-derived CDR1 and CDR2 are MNHNS and SASEGT. V shed 6 bases and J 2 bases; nucleotides not matched to a gene: 5.

The rearrangement uses TRBV18 and TRBJ1-2; 7 positions match TRBD1. This CDR3 comprises 15 residues. Germline trimming cut 3 bases from V and 4 bases from J; bases unmatched to any gene: 8. Germline loops: CDR1 KGHSH, CDR2 LQKENI. The CDR3 reads CASSPSGGGSYGYTF. The CDR3 nucleotides read TGTGCCAGCTCACCGAGTGGAGGGGGCAGCTATGGCTACACCTTC.

CDR3 sequence: CASSPGTGTYEQYF. The DNA of the CDR3 is TGCGCCAGCAGCCCCGGGACAGGGACCTACGAGCAGTACTTC. The chain joins TRBV5-1 to TRBJ2-7, with TRBD1 identical over 9 bases. CDR1 and CDR2 from the germline V gene are SGHRS and YFSETQ. CDR3 length: 14 amino acids. V gave up 4 bases and J gave up 2 bases; unmatched junction bases: 4.

This clone is a singleton in its sample. This CDR3 is CASSRTGRGYGYTF. Here the CDR3 DNA reads TGTGCCAGCAGTCGGACAGGGAGAGGCTATGGCTACACCTTC. This chain joins TRBV6-5 and TRBJ1-2; 8 positions agree with TRBD1. CDR3 length: 14 residues. Trimming at V came to 5 bases and at J to 4 bases, leaving 6 bases not matched to a gene. Germline-derived CDR1 and CDR2 are MNHEY and SVGAGI.

V gene TRBV6-7 combines with J gene TRBJ2-7, with D unresolved. TRBV6-7 is treated as an ORF (open reading frame) with a function not yet certain. The V gene lost 7 bases and the J gene lost 3 bases, with 16 bases spanning the gap. The CDR3 spans 14 residues. The chain's CDR3 is CASMIENRIYEQYF. The CDR3 DNA is TGTGCCAGCATGATCGAGAACAGAATCTACGAGCAGTACTTC.

This clone turned up a few times. The CDR3 DNA is TGTGCCACCGCCGAGGGACAGGGGAAGACCTACGAGCAGTACTTC. Translation gives CATAEGQGKTYEQYF. The V gene is TRBV27, the J gene TRBJ2-7; 10 bases map to TRBD1. Germline lookup yields CDR1 MNHEY and CDR2 SMNVEV (reference sequence). This CDR3 contains 15 residues. With 10 bases clipped from V and 2 bases from J, the junction kept 11 bases outside the gene matches.

The rearrangement uses TRBV18 and TRBJ1-1; a weak D match, TRBD1 (5 bases). Germline CDR1 KGHSH, CDR2 LQKENI. V shed 6 bases and J shed 1 base, with 15 bases lying between them. The CDR3 extends over 15 amino acids. The CDR3 loop is CASSPGVAENTEAFF. CDR3 DNA: TGTGCCAGCTCCCCGGGGGTGGCGGAGAACACTGAAGCTTTCTTT.

The rearrangement links TRBV5-1 to TRBJ1-1; D is ambiguous. This CDR3 region has 15 residues. V lost 0 bases and J lost 1, with 10 bases in between. The germline gives CDR1 SGHRS, CDR2 YFSETQ. The CDR3, as DNA: TGCGCCAGCAGCTTGGATTTGCGGGGGAACACTGAAGCTTTCTTT. Translation: CASSLDLRGNTEAFF.

The chain uses TRBV10-2 and TRBJ1-1; the D is unclear. The CDR3 loop spans 12 amino acids. The V gene lost 4 bases and the J gene lost 9 bases, with 12 bases spanning the gap. In germline, CDR1 is WSHSY, CDR2 SAAADI. This chain's CDR3 is CASSGKELKAFF. The CDR3, as DNA: TGCGCCAGCAGTGGAAAGGAGCTCAAAGCTTTCTTT.